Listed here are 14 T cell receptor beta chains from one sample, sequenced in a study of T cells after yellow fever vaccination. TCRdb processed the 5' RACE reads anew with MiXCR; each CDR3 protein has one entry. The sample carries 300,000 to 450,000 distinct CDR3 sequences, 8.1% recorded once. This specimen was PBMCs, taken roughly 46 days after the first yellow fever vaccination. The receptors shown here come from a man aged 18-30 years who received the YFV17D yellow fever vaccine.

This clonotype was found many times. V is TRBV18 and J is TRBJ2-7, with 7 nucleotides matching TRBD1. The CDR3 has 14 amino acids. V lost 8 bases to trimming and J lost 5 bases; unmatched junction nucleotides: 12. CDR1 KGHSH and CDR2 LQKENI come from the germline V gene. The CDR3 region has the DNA TGTGCCAGCGTCCGCGGCCAGGGGGAAAACGAGCAGTACTTC. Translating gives CASVRGQGENEQYF. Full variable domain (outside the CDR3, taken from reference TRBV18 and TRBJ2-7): NAGVMQNPRHLVRRRGQEARLRCSPMKGHSHVYWYRQLPEEGLKFMVYLQKENIIDESGMPKERFSAEFPKEGPSILRIQQVVRGDSAAYFCASVRGQGENEQYFGPGTRLTVT.

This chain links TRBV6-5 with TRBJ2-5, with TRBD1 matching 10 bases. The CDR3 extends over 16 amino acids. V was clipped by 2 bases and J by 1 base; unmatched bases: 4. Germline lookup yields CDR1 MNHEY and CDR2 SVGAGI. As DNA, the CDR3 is TGTGCCAGCAGTTACGGGGGACAGGGGTTCCAAGAGACCCAGTACTTC. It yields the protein CASSYGGQGFQETQYF.

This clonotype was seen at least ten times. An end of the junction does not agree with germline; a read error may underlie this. The CDR3 bases are TGTGCCAGCAGTTCAACAGGGAACACCGGGGAGCTGTTTTTT. Translated, it gives CASSSTGNTGELFF. The chain links TRBV5-1 to TRBJ2-2, with D perhaps matching TRBD1 (5 bases). Per the germline V gene, CDR1 is SGHRS and CDR2 is YFSETQ. The CDR3 loop spans 14 amino acids.

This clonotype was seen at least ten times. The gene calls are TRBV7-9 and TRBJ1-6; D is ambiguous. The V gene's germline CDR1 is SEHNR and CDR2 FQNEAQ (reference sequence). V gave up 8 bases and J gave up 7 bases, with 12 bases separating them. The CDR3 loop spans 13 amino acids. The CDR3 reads CASGIRQNSPLHF. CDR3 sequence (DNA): TGTGCCAGCGGCATACGGCAAAATTCACCCCTCCACTTT.

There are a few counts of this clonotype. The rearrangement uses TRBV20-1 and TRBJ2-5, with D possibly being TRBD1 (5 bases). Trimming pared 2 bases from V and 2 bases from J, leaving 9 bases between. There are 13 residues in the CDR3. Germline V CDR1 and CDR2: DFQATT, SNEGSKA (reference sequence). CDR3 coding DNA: TGCAGTGCTAGATACCAGGGACAAGAGACCCAGTACTTC. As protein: CSARYQGQETQYF.

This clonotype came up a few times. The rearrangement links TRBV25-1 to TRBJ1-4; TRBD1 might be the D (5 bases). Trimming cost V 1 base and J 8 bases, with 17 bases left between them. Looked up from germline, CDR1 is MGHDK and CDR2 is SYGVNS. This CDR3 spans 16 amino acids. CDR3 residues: CASSESPAGIGEKLFF. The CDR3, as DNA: TGTGCCAGCAGTGAATCCCCGGCAGGGATCGGAGAAAAACTGTTTTTT.

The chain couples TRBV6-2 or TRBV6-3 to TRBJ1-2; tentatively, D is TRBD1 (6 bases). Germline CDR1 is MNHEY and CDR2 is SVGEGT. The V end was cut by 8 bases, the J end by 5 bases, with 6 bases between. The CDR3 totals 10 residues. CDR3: CASGQYGYTF. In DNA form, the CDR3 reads TGTGCCAGCGGACAGTATGGCTACACCTTC.

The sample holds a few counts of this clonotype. The CDR3 here is CASSPGDRSYEQYV. CDR3 DNA sequence: TGTGCCAGCTCACCGGGGGACAGGAGCTACGAGCAGTACGTC. The chain recombines TRBV18 with TRBJ2-7; TRBD1 matches 8 bases. Trimming at V came to 3 bases and at J to 3 bases, leaving 4 bases not matched to a gene. The CDR3 sequence is 14 residues long. The germline gives CDR1 KGHSH, CDR2 LQKENI.

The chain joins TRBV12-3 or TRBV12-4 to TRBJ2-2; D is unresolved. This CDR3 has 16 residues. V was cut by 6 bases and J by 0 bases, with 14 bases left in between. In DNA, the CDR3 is TGTGCCAGCAGGTTGGTTGAGAAGGCGAACACCGGGGAGCTGTTTTTT. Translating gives CASRLVEKANTGELFF.

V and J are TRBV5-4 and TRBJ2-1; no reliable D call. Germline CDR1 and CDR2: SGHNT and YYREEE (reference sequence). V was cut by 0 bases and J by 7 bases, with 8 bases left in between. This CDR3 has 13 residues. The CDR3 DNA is TGTGCCAGCAGCTTGGCCGGGCTGAATGAGCAGTTCTTC. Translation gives CASSLAGLNEQFF.

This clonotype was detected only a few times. The CDR3 DNA is TGTGCCAGCAGGGGGGCCTCCTACAATGAGCAGTTCTTC. Its protein is CASRGASYNEQFF. V and J are TRBV6-1 and TRBJ2-1, with a possible D match to TRBD1 (6 bases). V lost 6 bases and J 0 bases, leaving 6 bases between the germline ends. CDR1 and CDR2 (germline): MNHNS, SASEGT. The CDR3 spans 13 residues.

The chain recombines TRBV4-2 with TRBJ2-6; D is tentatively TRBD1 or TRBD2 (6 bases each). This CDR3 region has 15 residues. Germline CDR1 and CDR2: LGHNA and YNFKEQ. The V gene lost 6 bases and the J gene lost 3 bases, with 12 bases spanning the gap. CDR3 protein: CASSQQGGGANVLTF. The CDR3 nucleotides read TGTGCCAGCAGTCAACAGGGAGGTGGGGCCAACGTCCTGACTTTC.

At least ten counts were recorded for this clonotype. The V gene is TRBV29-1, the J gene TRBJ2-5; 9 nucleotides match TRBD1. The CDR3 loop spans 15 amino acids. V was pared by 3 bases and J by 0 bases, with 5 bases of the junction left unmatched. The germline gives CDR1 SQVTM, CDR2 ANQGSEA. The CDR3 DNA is TGCAGCGTTGAGGGATGGACAGGGGACCAAGAGACCCAGTACTTC. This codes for CSVEGWTGDQETQYF. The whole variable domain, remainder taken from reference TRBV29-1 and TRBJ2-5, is SAVISQKPSRDICQRGTSLTIQCQVDSQVTMMFWYRQQPGQSLTLIATANQGSEATYESGFVIDKFPISRPNLTFSTLTVSNMSPEDSSIYLCSVEGWTGDQETQYFGPGTRLLVL.

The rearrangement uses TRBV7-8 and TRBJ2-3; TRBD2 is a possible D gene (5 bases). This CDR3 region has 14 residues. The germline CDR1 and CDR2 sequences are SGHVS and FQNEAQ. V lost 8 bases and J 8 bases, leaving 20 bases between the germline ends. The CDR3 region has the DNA TGTGCCAGCTCCTTTGACTATCTTGGGCGTACGCAGTATTTT. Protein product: CASSFDYLGRTQYF.